One and the same sample provided the 10 T cell receptor beta chains below, sequenced in a study of shared clonotypes between healthy human individuals. Using immunoSEQ multiplex PCR, the repertoire was profiled, and TCRdb retains in-frame clones only, with some absent. The table includes about 1.1 million clones, approximately 80% detected once. Input material: memory CD4+ T cells from PBMCs. Subset defined: CD45RA-negative fraction. All receptors derive from a man aged 18 to 30 in good health. Some clones in this sample may be carry-over from other donors' samples.

The chain combines TRBV10-3 with TRBJ2-5; D is unclear. The CDR3 totals 15 residues. Germline loops: CDR1 ENHRY, CDR2 SYGVKD. Trimming removed 4 bases at V and 1 base at J, with 13 bases between. In DNA form, the CDR3 reads TGTGCCATCAGTGGCCCCGCGGCAGTCCAAGAGACCCAGTACTTC. Translated, it gives CAISGPAAVQETQYF.

Points on this clone: This sample also contains other DNA sequences that code for the same CDR3. The chain recombines TRBV5-1 with TRBJ1-4, with TRBD1 identical over 9 bases. The CDR3 sequence is 14 residues long. V dropped 3 bases and J dropped 5; count of bases not matched to a gene: 2. Germline CDR1 is SGHRS and CDR2 is YFSETQ. CDR3 region: CASSYGQGNEKLFF. For the CDR3, the DNA is TGCGCCAGCAGCTACGGACAGGGGAATGAAAAACTGTTTTTT.

This sequence joins TRBV28 and TRBJ2-6; D might be TRBD1 or TRBD2, each matching 5 bases. Germline loops: CDR1 MDHEN, CDR2 SYDVKM. Trimming removed 8 bases from V and 1 base from J, with 18 bases in between. This CDR3 is built from 17 residues. DNA for the CDR3: TGTGCCAGCCGAGGGGCCGTAATACTTTCTGGGGCCAACGTCCTGACTTTC. This translates into CASRGAVILSGANVLTF. Looking up the rest from reference TRBV28 and TRBJ2-6 gives the full variable domain: DVKVTQSSRYLVKRTGEKVFLECVQDMDHENMFWYRQDPGLGLRLIYFSYDVKMKEKGDIPEGYSVSREKKERFSLILESASTNQTSMYLCASRGAVILSGANVLTFGAGSRLTVL.

The rearrangement uses TRBV28 and TRBJ1-2, with D perhaps TRBD1 (6 bases). Trimming stripped 2 bases from V and 7 bases from J, with 14 bases between. Germline V CDR1 and CDR2: MDHEN, SYDVKM. CDR3 size: 14 residues. CDR3 DNA: TGTGCCAGCAGTTTAAGGGGGGCGACCAGTGGCTACACCTTC. The encoded protein is CASSLRGATSGYTF.

The V and J genes are TRBV28 and TRBJ2-7, with 8 positions matching TRBD1. Germline V gene lookup returns CDR1 MDHEN and CDR2 SYDVKM. The CDR3 has 15 amino acids. The ends lost 6 bases at V and 5 bases at J; junction bases unmatched: 12. The DNA for the CDR3 is TGTGCCAGCAGGAAAGGACAGGGATACCGGGACGAGCAGTACTTC. Amino acids: CASRKGQGYRDEQYF.

The gene calls are TRBV7-9 and TRBJ1-4, with a possible D match to TRBD1 (5 bases). Between the trimmed V and J ends, which lost 2 bases and 8 bases, there was a span of 21 bases. Germline V gene data show CDR1 as SEHNR and CDR2 as FQNEAQ (reference sequence). The CDR3 covers 17 residues. The CDR3 nucleotides read TGTGCCAGCAGCTTAAGGGGACTGGCGGGGTTTCGGGAAAAACTGTTTTTT. This codes for CASSLRGLAGFREKLFF.

The chain combines TRBV7-2 with TRBJ1-1; D may be TRBD1 (5 bases). The germline gives CDR1 SGHTA, CDR2 FQGNSA. The V end lost 4 bases, the J end lost 4 bases, and 13 bases lay between the germline ends. The CDR3 has 14 residues. The CDR3 DNA sequence: TGTGCCAGCAGCTCGCATCGGGGGGTCACTGAAGCTTTCTTT. Translated: CASSSHRGVTEAFF.

This clone was observed a single time. V gene TRBV28 combines with J gene TRBJ1-5; possible D gene TRBD1, 5 bases. The V end was cut by 7 bases, the J end by 0 bases, with 10 bases between. Per germline, CDR1 MDHEN and CDR2 SYDVKM. The CDR3 is made up of 14 amino acids. Here the CDR3 DNA reads TGTGCCAGCATCAAGGGGCATAGCAATCAGCCCCAGCATTTT. This codes for CASIKGHSNQPQHF.

The chain couples TRBV27 to TRBJ2-6, with 8 bases lining up with TRBD1. J lost 4 bases, V lost 8 bases, and 7 bases had no gene match. The germline V gene encodes CDR1 MNHEY and CDR2 SMNVEV (reference sequence). The CDR3 is 15 residues long. Here the CDR3 reads CASGRGRAGANVLTF. CDR3 nucleotide sequence: TGTGCCAGCGGCAGGGGGCGTGCAGGGGCCAACGTCCTGACTTTC.

The chain joins TRBV6-5 to TRBJ2-5; D gene unclear. The CDR3 runs 13 residues. CDR1 is MNHEY, CDR2 SVGAGI, per germline. The V end was cut by 5 bases, the J end by 2 bases, with 9 bases between. DNA for the CDR3: TGTGCCAGCAGTCCTCAAATGCAAGAGACCCAGTACTTC. Its protein is CASSPQMQETQYF.